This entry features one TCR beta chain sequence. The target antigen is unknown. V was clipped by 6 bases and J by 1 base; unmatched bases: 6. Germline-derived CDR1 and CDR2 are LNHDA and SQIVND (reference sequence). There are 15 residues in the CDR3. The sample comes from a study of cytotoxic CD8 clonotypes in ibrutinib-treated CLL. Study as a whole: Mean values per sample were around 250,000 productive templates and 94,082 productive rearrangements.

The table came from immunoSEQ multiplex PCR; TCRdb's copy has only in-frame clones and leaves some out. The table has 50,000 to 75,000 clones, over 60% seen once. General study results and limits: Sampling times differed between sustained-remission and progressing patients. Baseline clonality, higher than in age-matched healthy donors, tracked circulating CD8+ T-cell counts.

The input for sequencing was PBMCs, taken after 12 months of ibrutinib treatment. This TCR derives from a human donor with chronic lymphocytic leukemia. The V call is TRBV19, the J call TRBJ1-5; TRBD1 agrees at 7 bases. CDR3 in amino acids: CASSTHRGSNQPQHF. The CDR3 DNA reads TGTGCCAGTAGCACCCACAGGGGAAGCAATCAGCCCCAGCATTTT.